The source of this T cell receptor beta chain is a study of blood T cell repertoires in COVID-19. Original data processing: Estimated nucleated cell counts came from reference gene primer amplification. Produced via immunoSEQ multiplex PCR; TCRdb's table is partial and in-frame only. V, J and clone size are taken as reported in that table, and D and trimming were inferred from the DNA itself. The sample lists 150,000 to 250,000 clones, just under 85% seen once, with roughly 6.9% in the top ten. The germline CDR1 and CDR2 sequences are LNHNV and YYDKDF (reference sequence). CDR3 length: 17 residues. Trimming took off 0 bases at V and 4 bases at J, with 18 bases between the two ends.

The clonotype originates from a human donor with acute or convalescent COVID-19. The donor label of this sample is uncertain. The chain uses TRBV15 and TRBJ1-2; D is unresolved. The sequenced sample was peripheral blood. CDR3 in DNA: TGTGCCACCAGCAGAGAAGGGCAAGCGGCCGTCTCCTATGGCTACACCTTC. The encoded protein is CATSREGQAAVSYGYTF.